The clone carrying this T cell receptor (beta chain) was counted many times. Its antigen is currently unknown. The source of the sample is a study of T-cell reconstitution after alpha-beta-depleted transplantation in children. Study results and limitations: At around two months after transplant, the alpha-beta T cells were reportedly derived from several hundred expanded clones that came from non-depleted graft cells. Hyperexpanded clones declined; after one year, newly produced T cells mostly supplied diversity.

This CDR3 contains 13 residues. Trimming pared 5 bases from V and 6 bases from J, leaving 11 bases between. Preparation of the TCRbeta library was carried out with unique molecular identifiers. A single record per CDR3 protein comes from TCRdb applying MiXCR to the PCR reads. The sample comprises over 400,000 distinct CDR3 sequences, around two fifths of which are singletons, and 25% to 30% rests with the top ten. The gene calls are TRBV12-3 or TRBV12-4 and TRBJ2-4; D may be TRBD1 (6 bases). The receptor's source is a girl aged 2 to 9 with aplastic anemia, due to receive a stem cell transplant. The sequencing used PBMCs, collected before TCRalphabeta/CD19-depleted stem cell transplant. CDR3 in DNA: TGTGCCAGCAGTCACACCAGGGGAAACATTCAGTACTTC. Translation gives CASSHTRGNIQYF.